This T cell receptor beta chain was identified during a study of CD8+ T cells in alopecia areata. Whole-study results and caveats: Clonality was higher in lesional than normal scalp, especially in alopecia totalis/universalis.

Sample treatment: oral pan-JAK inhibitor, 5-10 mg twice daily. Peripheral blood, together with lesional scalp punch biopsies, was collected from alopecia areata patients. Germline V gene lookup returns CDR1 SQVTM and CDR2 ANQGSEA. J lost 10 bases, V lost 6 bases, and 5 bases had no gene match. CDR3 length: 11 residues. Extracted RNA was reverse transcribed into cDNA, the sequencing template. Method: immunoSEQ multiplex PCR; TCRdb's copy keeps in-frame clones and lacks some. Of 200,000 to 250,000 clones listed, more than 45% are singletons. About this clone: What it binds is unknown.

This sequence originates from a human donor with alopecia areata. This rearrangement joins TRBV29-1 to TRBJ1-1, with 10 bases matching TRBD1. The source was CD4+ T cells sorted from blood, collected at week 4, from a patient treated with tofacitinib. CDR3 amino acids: CSVRQGAGAFF. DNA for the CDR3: TGCAGCGTCAGACAGGGGGCTGGAGCTTTCTTT.